The 17 T cell receptor beta chains below come from one sample, sequenced in a study of cytomegalovirus exposure and HLA in healthy donors. The PCR ran on 60 Vbeta and 13 Jbeta primers. The protocol was immunoSEQ multiplex PCR, while the TCRdb copy is restricted to in-frame clones and leaves out a portion. The profile shows about 200,000 clones, around three quarters of them singletons. Sequenced material: PBMCs. Source of these receptors: a woman in her twenties or thirties in good health and CMV-seropositive.

Note on this clone: Germline and junction disagree at one end, which may indicate a read error. V usage is TRBV14 and J usage is TRBJ1-2; 7 nucleotides line up with TRBD1. Germline CDR1 reads SGHDN; CDR2 reads FVKESK. This CDR3 comprises 17 residues. CDR3 protein: CASSQSRGDSSNYGYPF. The CDR3 coding sequence is TGTGCCAGCAGTCAATCAAGGGGGGACAGCTCTAACTATGGCTACCCCTTC.

The genes are TRBV28 and TRBJ2-2; the match to TRBD1 covers 7 bases. The ends lost 6 bases at V and 6 bases at J; junction bases unmatched: 25. CDR1 and CDR2 (germline): MDHEN, SYDVKM. The CDR3 has 20 amino acids. CDR3 bases: TGTGCCAGCAGCGAGCTTTTGACCCGGACTGGACAGGATTCAGCCGGGGAGCTGTTTTTT. Translating it yields CASSELLTRTGQDSAGELFF.

This chain links TRBV6-6 with TRBJ2-1, with 8 bases that match TRBD1. The CDR3 loop spans 13 amino acids. CDR1 and CDR2 (germline): MNHNY, SVGAGI (reference sequence). J gave up 9 bases and V 7 bases, and 8 bases lay outside the gene matches. CDR3 sequence reads: CASTKRTGTEQFF. CDR3 nucleotide sequence: TGTGCCAGCACCAAACGGACAGGGACTGAGCAGTTCTTC.

The CDR3 sequence: CSVGSPGQGPYEQYF. CDR3 DNA: TGCAGCGTTGGAAGTCCGGGACAGGGGCCCTACGAGCAGTACTTC. The chain couples TRBV29-1 to TRBJ2-7; 10 bases fit TRBD1. The CDR3 is 15 residues long. V lost 4 bases and J lost 2; bases outside the gene matches: 8. Per germline, CDR1 SQVTM and CDR2 ANQGSEA.

The CDR3 DNA is TGTGCCAGCAGCCCCCGCGGGGACAGGGGAGGGTTTGACACTGAAGCTTTCTTT. Protein product: CASSPRGDRGGFDTEAFF. V is TRBV9 and J is TRBJ1-1; the match to TRBD1 covers 10 bases. Germline loops: CDR1 SGDLS, CDR2 YYNGEE. V shed 4 bases and J 3 bases; nucleotides not matched to a gene: 15. The CDR3 loop spans 18 amino acids.

Worth noting for this clone: A read error may produce the germline difference seen at one junction end. This chain uses TRBV11-2 with TRBJ1-6, with TRBD1 matching 7 bases. In germline, CDR1 is SGHAT, CDR2 FQNNGV. The CDR3 is 12 residues long. The CDR3, as DNA: TGTGCCAGCAGTTCCATGGGACAGTCCTCTGGATTT. This translates into CASSSMGQSSGF.

The rearrangement joins TRBV11-2 to TRBJ2-3, with TRBD2 matching 7 bases. The CDR3 is 19 residues long. Losses at the gene ends were 4 bases for V and 4 bases for J; bases not matched to a gene: 20. Germline values: CDR1 SGHAT, CDR2 FQNNGV. The CDR3 reads CASSSQLANSYGMADTQYF. DNA of the CDR3: TGTGCCAGCAGCTCCCAACTAGCGAACTCCTACGGGATGGCAGATACGCAGTATTTT.

The rearrangement links TRBV4-1 to TRBJ2-7, with TRBD1 identical over 7 bases. The CDR3 sequence is 15 residues long. Germline-derived CDR1 and CDR2 are MGHRA and YSYEKL. J was trimmed by 4 bases and V by 6 bases; bases with no gene match: 12. The chain's CDR3 is CASSQNLGQFYEQYF. DNA of the CDR3: TGCGCCAGCAGTCAAAACCTGGGACAGTTTTACGAGCAGTACTTC.

The chain employs TRBV7-6 and TRBJ2-1; 9 nucleotides line up with TRBD1. V lost 5 bases and J lost 3; bases outside the gene matches: 5. The germline V gene encodes CDR1 SGHVS and CDR2 FNYEAQ. CDR3 length: 15 residues. CDR3 bases: TGTGCCAGCAGCAAAGACAGGGGGTTCTACAATGAGCAGTTCTTC. Amino acid sequence: CASSKDRGFYNEQFF.

This clone was seen a few times. The chain has TRBV5-4 and TRBJ1-4, with 7 positions matching TRBD1. The CDR3 covers 15 residues. Germline trimming cut 0 bases from V and 8 bases from J; bases unmatched to any gene: 7. The germline CDR1 and CDR2 sequences are SGHNT and YYREEE (reference sequence). The CDR3 region is CASSLARGPGEKLFF. CDR3 in DNA: TGTGCCAGCAGCTTGGCGAGGGGGCCGGGAGAAAAACTGTTTTTT.

The chain carries TRBV2 and TRBJ2-4; possible D gene TRBD2, 5 bases. The CDR3 extends over 15 amino acids. The V end lost 3 bases, the J end lost 1 base, and 10 bases lay between the germline ends. CDR1 is SNHLY, CDR2 FYNNEI, per germline. CDR3 DNA: TGTGCCAGCAGTGATGAGCCGGGGGCCAAAAACATTCAGTACTTC. It codes for CASSDEPGAKNIQYF.

The chain combines TRBV2 with TRBJ2-3; 11 bases are shared with TRBD2. Germline lookup yields CDR1 SNHLY and CDR2 FYNNEI. This CDR3 spans 17 amino acids. J was trimmed by 2 bases and V by 4 bases; bases with no gene match: 8. DNA for the CDR3: TGTGCCAGCAGTGTAAACCCGGGACTAGCGGACACAGATACGCAGTATTTT. Its protein is CASSVNPGLADTDTQYF.

The chain combines TRBV6-6 with TRBJ1-2, with D perhaps matching TRBD1 (6 bases). Trimming stripped 0 bases from V and 3 bases from J, with 11 bases between. This CDR3 is 15 amino acids long. The germline V gene has CDR1 MNHNY and CDR2 SVGAGI (reference sequence). The CDR3 loop reads CASSYSGRGDYGYTF. DNA for the CDR3: TGTGCCAGCAGTTACTCGGGCAGGGGTGACTATGGCTACACCTTC.

This clone has only a few counts. The V call is TRBV10-3, the J call TRBJ1-4; TRBD1 agrees at 9 bases. Germline lookup yields CDR1 ENHRY and CDR2 SYGVKD. The CDR3 length is 14 residues. J lost 4 bases, V lost 11 bases, and 8 bases had no gene match. DNA of the CDR3: TGTGCCGTGAGAGGGACAGGGAATAATGAAAAACTGTTTTTT. As protein: CAVRGTGNNEKLFF.

CDR3 protein: CASSQEISYNEQFF. CDR3 nucleotides: TGCGCCAGCAGTCAGGAAATCTCCTACAATGAGCAGTTCTTC. The V gene is TRBV5-1, the J gene TRBJ2-1, with D uncertain. Trimming shortened V by 5 bases and J by 0 bases, and 9 bases separated the two germline ends. This CDR3 comprises 14 residues. CDR1 and CDR2 (germline): SGHRS, YFSETQ.

The table lists this clone with a count of one. This sequence joins TRBV5-1 and TRBJ1-1; a possible D gene is TRBD1 (6 bases). The V gene lost 0 bases and the J gene lost 5 bases, with 11 bases spanning the gap. This CDR3 is built from 14 residues. CDR1 and CDR2 (germline): SGHRS, YFSETQ. The CDR3 spells CASSLAGTGTEAFF. CDR3 nucleotide sequence: TGCGCCAGCAGCTTGGCCGGAACAGGGACTGAAGCTTTCTTT.

The chain recombines TRBV6-1 with TRBJ2-4; no clear D. V was shortened by 6 bases and J by 0 bases, with 6 bases between the two germline ends. The CDR3 is 13 amino acids. Germline CDR1 and CDR2: MNHNS and SASEGT. The CDR3 bases are TGTGCCAGCAGACTGGTAGCCAAAAACATTCAGTACTTC. As protein: CASRLVAKNIQYF.